This passage covers 32 T cell receptor beta chains from one sample sequenced in a study of technical replicates of blood from a handful of donors. Assay used: immunoSEQ multiplex PCR; TCRdb lists only in-frame clones, some missing. The profile shows 50,000 to 70,000 clones, roughly 90% of them singletons. Specimen: PBMCs. These receptors all come from a human donor in good health. Some clones in this sample may be carry-over from other donors' samples.

The V and J genes are TRBV6-1 and TRBJ1-1; D may be TRBD1 (6 bases). Germline CDR1 MNHNS, CDR2 SASEGT. V lost 7 bases and J lost 4, with 16 bases in between. The CDR3 sequence is 14 residues long. CDR3 region: CASTLMGAGTEAFF. The DNA of the CDR3 is TGTGCCAGCACCTTAATGGGGGCTGGCACTGAAGCTTTCTTT.

The chain joins TRBV7-7 to TRBJ2-5; perhaps TRBD2 as D (6 bases). The germline V gene encodes CDR1 SSHAT and CDR2 FNYEAQ (reference sequence). This CDR3 comprises 13 residues. V was cut by 5 bases and J by 5 bases, with 12 bases left in between. The CDR3 protein is CASSPVRGETQYF. CDR3 DNA sequence: TGTGCCAGCAGCCCCGTCCGGGGGGAGACCCAGTACTTC. Supplemented by reference TRBV7-7 and TRBJ2-5, the full variable domain reads GAGVSQSPRYKVTKRGQDVTLRCDPISSHATLYWYQQALGQGPEFLTYFNYEAQPDKSGLPSDRFSAERPEGSISTLTIQRTEQRDSAMYRCASSPVRGETQYFGPGTRLLVL.

This chain links TRBV4-2 with TRBJ2-7, with D tentatively TRBD1 (5 bases). The germline gives CDR1 LGHNA, CDR2 YNFKEQ. Trimming removed 0 bases at V and 1 base at J, with 7 bases between. The CDR3 length is 14 residues. CDR3 nucleotide sequence: TGTGCCAGCAGCCAAGATCAGGGATCCTACGAGCAGTACTTC. Protein product: CASSQDQGSYEQYF.

This rearrangement joins TRBV5-4 to TRBJ1-3, with 8 bases lining up with TRBD1. CDR1 is SGHNT and CDR2 is YYREEE in the germline V gene (reference sequence). V was clipped by 4 bases and J by 8 bases; unmatched bases: 5. This CDR3 is built from 13 residues. CDR3 nucleotide sequence: TGTGCCAGCAGCCAGGGGACAGGCGACACCATATATTTT. Its translation is CASSQGTGDTIYF.

This clone appeared a single time. This chain connects TRBV7-2 to TRBJ2-5; TRBD1 matches 7 bases. V was clipped by 5 bases and J by 5 bases; unmatched bases: 5. The CDR3 contains 13 residues. The germline V gene has CDR1 SGHTA and CDR2 FQGNSA. CDR3 sequence reads: CASSPRGTETQYF. The CDR3 region has the DNA TGTGCCAGCAGCCCCAGGGGGACGGAGACCCAGTACTTC.

J is TRBJ1-2 and V is TRBV5-1, with 7 bases matching TRBD1. Germline trimming cut 4 bases from V and 6 bases from J; bases unmatched to any gene: 9. The CDR3 length is 14 residues. Germline V CDR1 and CDR2: SGHRS, YFSETQ. Here the CDR3 reads CASSSGTGVHGYTF. For the CDR3, the DNA is TGCGCCAGCAGCAGTGGAACAGGGGTGCATGGCTACACCTTC.

This clone came up once. The genes are TRBV15 and TRBJ2-1; 7 nucleotides line up with TRBD2. Germline CDR1 and CDR2: LNHNV and YYDKDF (reference sequence). The V and J ends lost 0 bases and 9 bases, in that order; junction bases with no gene match: 8. This CDR3 contains 15 residues. The CDR3 bases are TGTGCCACCAGCAGAGATTTAGGACTAGGCGGTGAGCAGTTCTTC. Its protein is CATSRDLGLGGEQFF.

V and J are TRBV30 and TRBJ2-5, with D perhaps TRBD2 (6 bases). Trimming took 7 bases from V and 0 from J, leaving 9 bases between them. The CDR3 is 12 amino acids. In germline, CDR1 is GTSNPN, CDR2 SVGIG (reference sequence). The CDR3 sequence: CAFRDYQETQYF. The CDR3 DNA follows: TGTGCCTTTCGGGACTACCAAGAGACCCAGTACTTC.

The chain combines TRBV7-3 with TRBJ2-2; possible D gene TRBD2, 6 bases. The CDR3 runs to 12 residues. Germline V gives CDR1 SGHTA, CDR2 FQGTGA. V was clipped by 4 bases and J by 8 bases, with 8 bases between them. In DNA, the CDR3 is TGTGCCAGCAGCTCTCTAGCGGGGGAGCTGTTTTTT. It yields the protein CASSSLAGELFF. The full variable domain, rest sourced from reference TRBV7-3 and TRBJ2-2, is GAGVSQTPSNKVTEKGKYVELRCDPISGHTALYWYRQSLGQGPEFLIYFQGTGAADDSGLPNDRFFAVRPEGSVSTLKIQRTERGDSAVYLCASSSLAGELFFGEGSRLTVL.

The chain is built from TRBV6-1 and TRBJ1-2, with a weak D call TRBD1 (5 bases). Germline CDR1 MNHNS, CDR2 SASEGT. This CDR3 has 14 residues. Trimming stripped 0 bases from V and 3 bases from J, with 8 bases between. The CDR3 spells CASSEANRYYGYTF. CDR3 bases: TGTGCCAGCAGTGAAGCGAACAGGTACTATGGCTACACCTTC.

This clone was seen just once. This chain links TRBV18 with TRBJ2-2, with 11 bases that match TRBD2. This CDR3 has 16 residues. Germline CDR1 KGHSH, CDR2 LQKENI. After removal of 4 bases from V and 4 bases from J, the junction contained 5 bases not matched to a gene. In DNA, the CDR3 is TGTGCCAGCTCACTTGCTAGCGGGAGGACCACCGGGGAGCTGTTTTTT. Its translation is CASSLASGRTTGELFF.

The chain carries TRBV11-2 and TRBJ1-1, with 8 nucleotides matching TRBD1. The CDR3 covers 16 residues. Germline CDR1 and CDR2: SGHAT and FQNNGV. Trimming took 0 bases from V and 1 from J; bases not matched to a gene: 4. In DNA form, the CDR3 reads TGTGCCAGCAGCTTAGATGGCAGGGGGCCGAACACTGAAGCTTTCTTT. Translated: CASSLDGRGPNTEAFF.

J is TRBJ2-7 and V is TRBV15; a weak D match, TRBD1 (5 bases). The CDR3 is made up of 14 amino acids. Germline CDR1 LNHNV, CDR2 YYDKDF (reference sequence). The V gene lost 0 bases and the J gene lost 4 bases, with 10 bases spanning the gap. The CDR3 reads CATSRDRVSYEQYF. Here the CDR3 DNA reads TGTGCCACCAGCAGAGACAGGGTGTCTTACGAGCAGTACTTC.

The chain joins TRBV11-3 to TRBJ1-1; D ambiguous. The germline CDR1 and CDR2 sequences are SGHNT and YENEEA. Trimming pared 5 bases from V and 12 bases from J, leaving 25 bases between. The CDR3 is 15 residues long. The CDR3 DNA reads as TGTGCCAGCAGCAACCCGCAGTGGGGTCCATCCGGGACTTTCTTT. Encoded protein: CASSNPQWGPSGTFF.

The rearrangement links TRBV29-1 to TRBJ1-2; the match to TRBD1 covers 11 bases. Germline-derived CDR1 and CDR2 are SQVTM and ANQGSEA. V was clipped by 5 bases and J by 4 bases; unmatched bases: 6. The CDR3 extends over 14 amino acids. The DNA for the CDR3 is TGCAGCGTTTTTGGGACAGGGGGATCCTATGGCTACACCTTC. Translation: CSVFGTGGSYGYTF.

The CDR3 region is CASRAGTGVTYEQYF. For the CDR3, the DNA is TGTGCCAGCAGGGCCGGGACAGGGGTTACCTACGAGCAGTACTTC. The rearrangement joins TRBV2 to TRBJ2-7; 10 nucleotides line up with TRBD1. The junction had 7 bases not matched to a gene; V was cut back by 6 bases and J by 2 bases. Germline V lookup: CDR1 SNHLY, CDR2 FYNNEI. The CDR3 runs 15 residues.

V usage is TRBV2 and J usage is TRBJ2-7; 13 nucleotides match TRBD2. Germline CDR1 and CDR2: SNHLY and FYNNEI. V gave up 8 bases and J gave up 7 bases; unmatched junction bases: 11. The CDR3 has 15 residues. CDR3 nucleotide sequence: TGTGCCAGCGGATTCGGACTAGCGGGAGCTAGTGAGCAGTACTTC. It yields the protein CASGFGLAGASEQYF. The variable domain in full, with the rest retrieved from reference TRBV2 and TRBJ2-7, is EPEVTQTPSHQVTQMGQEVILRCVPISNHLYFYWYRQILGQKVEFLVSFYNNEISEKSEIFDDQFSVERPDGSNFTLKIRSTKLEDSAMYFCASGFGLAGASEQYFGPGTRLTVT.

In this sample, this clone turned up once. The chain is built from TRBV10-3 and TRBJ2-2; D is possibly TRBD1 (6 bases). CDR3 length: 14 amino acids. The V gene lost 9 bases and the J gene lost 7 bases, with 18 bases spanning the gap. Germline values: CDR1 ENHRY, CDR2 SYGVKD. As DNA, the CDR3 is TGTGCCATGGGTCAGGCAGGGGAAGGCGGGGAGCTGTTTTTT. Translating gives CAMGQAGEGGELFF.

J is TRBJ2-2 and V is TRBV6-4, with 10 bases that match TRBD1. The V gene end was trimmed by 4 bases and the J gene end by 5 bases; junction bases not matched to a gene: 4. The CDR3 length is 15 residues. Germline loops: CDR1 MRHNA, CDR2 SNTAGT. The CDR3 is CASSAGGQGTGELFF. The CDR3 region has the DNA TGTGCCAGCAGTGCTGGGGGACAGGGGACCGGGGAGCTGTTTTTT.

The chain couples TRBV10-3 to TRBJ1-2, with D maybe TRBD1 (5 bases). The germline V gene has CDR1 ENHRY and CDR2 SYGVKD. Trimming took off 3 bases at V and 7 bases at J, with 21 bases between the two ends. CDR3 length equals 16 residues. As DNA, the CDR3 is TGTGCCATCAGTGACTACCTAGGGGTTTCAGGGTCTGGCTACACCTTC. It encodes CAISDYLGVSGSGYTF.

Of note for this clone: The junction departs from the called germline gene at one end, perhaps through a read error. J is TRBJ2-5 and V is TRBV29-1; the D gene is possibly TRBD2 (7 bases). The CDR3 length is 12 residues. Germline V gene data show CDR1 as SQVTM and CDR2 as ANQGSEA. CDR3 region: CSLEGGPGTQYF. The CDR3 nucleotides read TGCAGCCTTGAGGGGGGGCCCGGTACCCAGTACTTC.

The rearrangement uses TRBV5-4 and TRBJ2-3; D perhaps matches TRBD2 (5 bases). Trimming took off 0 bases at V and 0 bases at J, with 11 bases between the two ends. Germline loops: CDR1 SGHNT, CDR2 YYREEE (reference sequence). CDR3 length: 16 residues. The CDR3 here is CASSLGGRPSTDTQYF. The DNA for the CDR3 is TGTGCCAGCAGCTTGGGAGGGCGACCTAGCACAGATACGCAGTATTTT.

This chain uses TRBV4-2 with TRBJ2-1; D is possibly TRBD1 (6 bases). CDR1 is LGHNA and CDR2 is YNFKEQ in the germline V gene. V lost 7 bases, J lost 6 bases, and 13 bases lay in between. The CDR3 spans 13 residues. CDR3 region: CASTRGGVNEQFF. CDR3 nucleotide sequence: TGTGCCAGCACACGAGGGGGTGTCAATGAGCAGTTCTTC.

The chain employs TRBV29-1 and TRBJ1-2, with TRBD1 matching over 7 bases. The ends lost 6 bases at V and 2 bases at J; junction bases unmatched: 3. Per the germline V gene, CDR1 is SQVTM and CDR2 is ANQGSEA. The CDR3 length is 12 residues. This CDR3 is CSVDRVNYGYTF. The CDR3 nucleotides are TGCAGCGTCGACAGGGTAAACTATGGCTACACCTTC.

J is TRBJ1-1 and V is TRBV2; D gene uncertain. V was clipped by 4 bases and J by 4 bases, with 10 bases between them. The CDR3 is 13 residues long. Germline loops: CDR1 SNHLY, CDR2 FYNNEI. CDR3 sequence reads: CASSASVPTEAFF. The CDR3 region has the DNA TGTGCCAGCAGTGCATCGGTTCCCACTGAAGCTTTCTTT.

The gene calls are TRBV4-2 and TRBJ1-1, with 7 nucleotides matching TRBD1. CDR1 and CDR2 (germline): LGHNA, YNFKEQ. The junction had 12 bases not matched to a gene; V was cut back by 2 bases and J by 3 bases. The CDR3 loop spans 17 amino acids. The CDR3 region has the DNA TGTGCCAGCAGCCAACACCGGGACAGAGGGCCGGACACTGAAGCTTTCTTT. It codes for CASSQHRDRGPDTEAFF.

V usage is TRBV4-3 and J usage is TRBJ2-3, with 7 bases fitting TRBD2. CDR1 LGHNA and CDR2 YSLEER come from the germline V gene. The CDR3 has 16 amino acids. V lost 0 bases to trimming and J lost 5 bases; unmatched junction nucleotides: 8. The CDR3 loop is CASSQERTRGVDTQYF. CDR3 in DNA: TGCGCCAGCAGCCAAGAGAGGACCCGGGGGGTAGATACGCAGTATTTT.

The chain recombines TRBV10-3 with TRBJ1-2; 7 bases map to TRBD1. CDR3 length: 14 amino acids. Unmatched junction bases numbered 8, after V lost 3 bases and J lost 7 bases. From germline, CDR1 is ENHRY and CDR2 SYGVKD. The CDR3 nucleotides read TGTGCCATCAGTGAAGTAGGGGGCGCATTTGGCTACACCTTC. It is translated as CAISEVGGAFGYTF.

The chain carries TRBV21-1 and TRBJ2-3; the D call TRBD1 from the table was never checked on the DNA. TRBV21-1 is deemed a pseudogene. CDR3 size: 20 residues. The CDR3 sequence: CASSKWGRRGPSTSTDTQYF. The CDR3 DNA reads TGTGCCAGCAGCAAATGGGGGAGAAGGGGGCCGAGTACTAGCACAGATACGCAGTATTTT.

The CDR3 here is CASSLLAVGGTGELFF. The CDR3 DNA sequence: TGCGCCAGCAGCTTACTAGCGGTCGGAGGCACCGGGGAGCTGTTTTTT. This chain uses TRBV5-1 with TRBJ2-2; 8 bases are a match to TRBD2. Germline trimming cut 2 bases from V and 4 bases from J; bases unmatched to any gene: 7. Germline CDR1 is SGHRS and CDR2 is YFSETQ. The CDR3 length is 16 residues. Full variable domain (outside the CDR3, taken from reference TRBV5-1 and TRBJ2-2): KAGVTQTPRYLIKTRGQQVTLSCSPISGHRSVSWYQQTPGQGLQFLFEYFSETQRNKGNFPGRFSGRQFSNSRSEMNVSTLELGDSALYLCASSLLAVGGTGELFFGEGSRLTVL.

This clone was recorded once. V and J are TRBV15 and TRBJ2-5; no clear D gene. Germline-derived CDR1 and CDR2 are LNHNV and YYDKDF (reference sequence). V was clipped by 2 bases and J by 5 bases, with 15 bases between them. The CDR3 is 15 residues long. The CDR3 loop is CATSRTPGGWETQYF. CDR3 nucleotide sequence: TGTGCCACCAGCAGAACACCAGGTGGTTGGGAGACCCAGTACTTC.

The chain carries TRBV5-8 and TRBJ2-2, with 7 bases that match TRBD1. CDR3 size: 13 residues. Germline assignment: CDR1 SGHTS and CDR2 YDEGEE. V lost 10 bases, J lost 2 bases, and 5 bases stayed unmatched. CDR3 loop: CASGQTNTGELFF. CDR3 DNA: TGTGCCTCGGGACAGACCAACACCGGGGAGCTGTTTTTT.